One and the same sample provided the 27 T cell receptor beta chains below, sequenced in a study of T cell responses to AZD1222 COVID-19 vaccine. Using immunoSEQ multiplex PCR, the repertoire was profiled, and TCRdb retains in-frame clones only, with some absent. The table includes roughly 150,000 clones, about 92% detected once. The source was peripheral blood, collected 28 days after the second AZD1222 dose. These receptors came from an adult who received the AZD1222 COVID-19 vaccine.

The chain recombines TRBV10-2 with TRBJ1-5, with 7 bases that match TRBD1. From germline, CDR1 is WSHSY and CDR2 SAAADI. V was clipped by 2 bases and J by 7 bases; unmatched bases: 8. CDR3 size: 15 residues. The CDR3 DNA reads TGCGCCAGCAGTGAGGCTGCCCAGGGGGTGCAGCCCCAGCATTTT. It yields the protein CASSEAAQGVQPQHF.

The chain uses TRBV5-1 and TRBJ2-2; no clear D gene. Trimming cost V 3 bases and J 6 bases, with 9 bases left between them. Germline CDR1 SGHRS, CDR2 YFSETQ. The CDR3 consists of 13 residues. Here the CDR3 reads CASSSTDAGELFF. The DNA for the CDR3 is TGCGCCAGCAGCTCCACAGACGCCGGGGAGCTGTTTTTT.

The chain carries TRBV19 and TRBJ1-4, with TRBD1 as a possible D gene (6 bases). CDR1 and CDR2 from the germline V gene are LNHDA and SQIVND (reference sequence). The V and J ends lost 7 bases and 3 bases respectively, with 9 bases between them. The CDR3 consists of 13 residues. This CDR3 is CASMAGANEKLFF. The CDR3 bases are TGTGCCAGTATGGCAGGGGCTAATGAAAAACTGTTTTTT.

The rearrangement uses TRBV19 and TRBJ1-5, with TRBD1 matching 10 bases. Germline values: CDR1 LNHDA, CDR2 SQIVND (reference sequence). V shed 3 bases and J 4 bases; nucleotides not matched to a gene: 6. CDR3 length: 16 amino acids. The CDR3 DNA is TGTGCCAGTAGTATTCGGGGACAGGGGTTAAATCAGCCCCAGCATTTT. Residues: CASSIRGQGLNQPQHF.

The chain is built from TRBV5-6 and TRBJ1-2; D is ambiguous. CDR3 length: 15 amino acids. CDR1 is SGHDT and CDR2 is YYEEEE in the germline V gene. V was cut by 0 bases and J by 1 base, with 10 bases left in between. The CDR3 loop is CASSLVTRVNYGYTF. In DNA, the CDR3 is TGTGCCAGCAGCTTGGTAACACGAGTTAACTATGGCTACACCTTC.

The chain links TRBV18 to TRBJ2-3, with 7 bases fitting TRBD2. This CDR3 is 15 amino acids long. V was pared by 2 bases and J by 2 bases, with 4 bases of the junction left unmatched. Germline CDR1 reads KGHSH; CDR2 reads LQKENI. CDR3 amino acids: CASSPWREITDTQYF. DNA for the CDR3: TGTGCCAGCTCACCATGGCGGGAGATCACAGATACGCAGTATTTT.

Here the CDR3 reads CASSLGGVDYGYTF. CDR3 bases: TGTGCCAGCAGCTTGGGGGGCGTCGACTATGGCTACACCTTC. The genes are TRBV5-5 and TRBJ1-2; D is perhaps TRBD1 (5 bases). The germline V gene has CDR1 SGHKS and CDR2 YYEKEE (reference sequence). The CDR3 is 14 amino acids. The V end lost 0 bases, the J end lost 3 bases, and 9 bases lay between the germline ends.

This clone came up once. The V and J genes are TRBV5-4 and TRBJ2-5; the match to TRBD2 covers 10 bases. There are 14 residues in the CDR3. The junction had 4 bases not matched to a gene; V was cut back by 3 bases and J by 5 bases. The germline V gene has CDR1 SGHNT and CDR2 YYREEE (reference sequence). CDR3 sequence (DNA): TGTGCCAGCAGCTCAACTAGCGGGGAGGAGACCCAGTACTTC. Protein: CASSSTSGEETQYF.

J is TRBJ1-5 and V is TRBV9, with 7 nucleotides matching TRBD1. After removal of 4 bases from V and 0 bases from J, the junction contained 4 bases not matched to a gene. CDR3 length: 15 residues. Per the germline V gene, CDR1 is SGDLS and CDR2 is YYNGEE. The CDR3 region is CASSSGQSSNQPQHF. CDR3 sequence (DNA): TGTGCCAGCAGCTCGGGACAGTCTAGCAATCAGCCCCAGCATTTT. Drawing the rest from reference TRBV9 and TRBJ1-5, the complete variable domain is DSGVTQTPKHLITATGQRVTLRCSPRSGDLSVYWYQQSLDQGLQFLIQYYNGEERAKGNILERFSAQQFPDLHSELNLSSLELGDSALYFCASSSGQSSNQPQHFGDGTRLSIL.

The rearrangement links TRBV7-3 to TRBJ1-1, with unresolved D. CDR3 length: 13 residues. The germline V gene encodes CDR1 SGHTA and CDR2 FQGTGA. Between the trimmed V and J ends, which lost 5 bases and 4 bases, there was a span of 11 bases. CDR3 residues: CASSPLSGTEAFF. The CDR3 DNA follows: TGTGCCAGCAGCCCGCTGTCGGGCACTGAAGCTTTCTTT.

The chain carries TRBV29-1 and TRBJ1-2, with D unresolved. The germline CDR1 and CDR2 sequences are SQVTM and ANQGSEA. The CDR3 is 13 residues long. V was cut by 5 bases and J by 0 bases, with 10 bases left in between. CDR3 amino acids: CSVRQSANYGYTF. For the CDR3, the DNA is TGCAGCGTTCGGCAGTCTGCTAACTATGGCTACACCTTC.

The gene calls are TRBV6-4 and TRBJ1-5; D uncertain. This CDR3 spans 13 amino acids. The germline gives CDR1 MRHNA, CDR2 SNTAGT. Trimming removed 4 bases at V and 5 bases at J, with 9 bases between. This CDR3 is CASSVDGDQPQHF. As DNA, the CDR3 is TGTGCCAGCAGTGTTGACGGGGATCAGCCCCAGCATTTT.

CDR3 loop: CASSPGTGHRELFF. CDR3 sequence (DNA): TGTGCCAGCAGCCCCGGGACAGGCCACCGGGAACTGTTTTTT. V and J are TRBV7-9 and TRBJ1-4; TRBD1 agrees at 8 bases. The CDR3 has 14 amino acids. V was pared by 5 bases and J by 12 bases, with 11 bases of the junction left unmatched. The germline V gene has CDR1 SEHNR and CDR2 FQNEAQ (reference sequence).

The chain combines TRBV5-4 with TRBJ2-3; D possibly corresponds to TRBD2 (6 bases). V lost 4 bases to trimming and J lost 0 bases, with 15 bases between them. CDR3 length equals 16 residues. Germline V gene data show CDR1 as SGHNT and CDR2 as YYREEE (reference sequence). Here the CDR3 DNA reads TGTGCCAGCAGCACCCCTCCGGGACTTAGCACAGATACGCAGTATTTT. It is translated as CASSTPPGLSTDTQYF.

The sample holds one count of this clone. Other DNA sequences of this sample code for an identical CDR3. The V call is TRBV9, the J call TRBJ2-3, with 7 bases identical to TRBD1. Trimming took 0 bases from V and 1 from J; bases not matched to a gene: 2. CDR1 and CDR2 from the germline V gene are SGDLS and YYNGEE. The CDR3 runs to 15 residues. In nucleotides, the CDR3 is TGTGCCAGCAGCGTAGCAGGGGGAGGCACAGATACGCAGTATTTT. Translated: CASSVAGGGTDTQYF. The full variable domain, rest sourced from reference TRBV9 and TRBJ2-3, is DSGVTQTPKHLITATGQRVTLRCSPRSGDLSVYWYQQSLDQGLQFLIQYYNGEERAKGNILERFSAQQFPDLHSELNLSSLELGDSALYFCASSVAGGGTDTQYFGPGTRLTVL.

The chain has TRBV5-1 and TRBJ2-6; tentatively, D is TRBD2 (6 bases). Germline CDR1 reads SGHRS; CDR2 reads YFSETQ. The CDR3 spans 17 residues. Trimming left V 5 bases short and J 0 bases short, with 15 bases between. The CDR3 bases are TGCGCCAGCAGAGGGACTCAAAGCCCCTCTGGGGCCAACGTCCTGACTTTC. Amino acids: CASRGTQSPSGANVLTF.

This clone was seen a handful of times. The chain employs TRBV6-6 and TRBJ2-5; 8 bases match TRBD2. Per germline, CDR1 MNHNY and CDR2 SVGAGI (reference sequence). This CDR3 is built from 13 residues. V gave up 8 bases and J gave up 2 bases; unmatched junction bases: 4. The chain's CDR3 is CASGTSGQETQYF. As DNA, the CDR3 is TGTGCCAGCGGCACTAGCGGACAAGAGACCCAGTACTTC.

This clone has only one observation. CDR3: CASSMTSGQETQYF. The DNA for the CDR3 is TGTGCCAGTAGTATGACTAGCGGACAAGAGACCCAGTACTTC. The chain is built from TRBV19 and TRBJ2-5, with 9 bases lining up with TRBD2. The germline V gene has CDR1 LNHDA and CDR2 SQIVND (reference sequence). The trim removed 3 bases at V and 2 bases at J, leaving 1 base unmatched. CDR3 length equals 14 residues.

V gene TRBV6-5 combines with J gene TRBJ2-1, with unresolved D. This CDR3 has 15 residues. Germline V lookup: CDR1 MNHEY, CDR2 SVGAGI. The germline V and J ends were trimmed by 2 bases and 5 bases, with 13 bases remaining between them. The chain's CDR3 is CASSYRAAANNEQFF. Here the CDR3 DNA reads TGTGCCAGCAGTTACCGGGCTGCAGCGAACAATGAGCAGTTCTTC.

The V call is TRBV19, the J call TRBJ2-7; 9 bases are shared with TRBD1. The CDR3 consists of 15 residues. Germline CDR1 is LNHDA and CDR2 is SQIVND (reference sequence). The V gene end was trimmed by 7 bases and the J gene end by 3 bases; junction bases not matched to a gene: 10. Written as DNA, the CDR3 is TGTGCCAGTACCCCGTCTGGGACAGGGAACTACGAGCAGTACTTC. This codes for CASTPSGTGNYEQYF.

The V and J genes are TRBV4-1 and TRBJ1-1; no clear D gene. The CDR3 consists of 16 residues. Germline-derived CDR1 and CDR2 are MGHRA and YSYEKL. V lost 0 bases to trimming and J lost 0 bases, with 11 bases between them. The CDR3 region has the DNA TGCGCCAGCAGCCAAGAGGCCCCGCCATTGAACACTGAAGCTTTCTTT. This codes for CASSQEAPPLNTEAFF.

Details on this clone: Distinct nucleotide sequences in the sample also encode this CDR3. V gene TRBV5-1 combines with J gene TRBJ1-1; D not certain. This CDR3 has 13 amino acids. V was clipped by 1 base and J by 1 base, with 5 bases between them. Germline assignment: CDR1 SGHRS and CDR2 YFSETQ. The CDR3 region has the DNA TGCGCCAGCAGCTTGCGGGGGAACACTGAAGCTTTCTTT. Protein: CASSLRGNTEAFF.

The rearrangement uses TRBV4-1 and TRBJ2-6, with no clear D. Trimming pared 5 bases from V and 3 bases from J, leaving 8 bases between. The germline CDR1 and CDR2 sequences are MGHRA and YSYEKL. The CDR3 extends over 14 amino acids. The CDR3 DNA reads TGCGCCAGCAGCGAGCTCCTTGGGGCCAACGTCCTGACTTTC. Translating it yields CASSELLGANVLTF.

The chain employs TRBV5-1 and TRBJ1-1; D gene ambiguous. The V and J ends lost 4 bases and 0 bases respectively, with 10 bases between them. This CDR3 contains 14 residues. In germline, CDR1 is SGHRS, CDR2 YFSETQ. CDR3 residues: CASSAAILNTEAFF. CDR3 bases: TGCGCCAGCAGCGCCGCAATTTTGAACACTGAAGCTTTCTTT.

This sequence joins TRBV7-9 and TRBJ1-1; D is possibly TRBD1 (6 bases). V lost 2 bases, J lost 14 bases, and 18 bases lay in between. Germline V gene lookup returns CDR1 SEHNR and CDR2 FQNEAQ (reference sequence). CDR3 length: 13 amino acids. The CDR3 bases are TGTGCCAGCAGCTTACAGCAGGGGATCTCGGTATTCTTT. Protein product: CASSLQQGISVFF.

The V call is TRBV5-1, the J call TRBJ2-1, with D possibly being TRBD1 or TRBD2 (5 bases each). V lost 1 base and J lost 8, with 19 bases in between. From germline, CDR1 is SGHRS and CDR2 YFSETQ. The CDR3 is 16 residues long. The CDR3, as DNA: TGCGCCAGCAGCTTGTTCGCTCGGGACGCGGTCGATGAGCAGTTCTTC. Translation: CASSLFARDAVDEQFF.

The table lists this clone with a count of one. CDR3 DNA: TGTGCCAGCAGCTTAGGGGGTTCTGGGGAAGAGACCCAGTACTTC. It codes for CASSLGGSGEETQYF. The V and J genes are TRBV7-9 and TRBJ2-5; D unclear. With 1 base removed from V and 3 bases from J, the gap between germline ends came to 12 bases. Germline lookup yields CDR1 SEHNR and CDR2 FQNEAQ (reference sequence). This CDR3 comprises 15 residues.